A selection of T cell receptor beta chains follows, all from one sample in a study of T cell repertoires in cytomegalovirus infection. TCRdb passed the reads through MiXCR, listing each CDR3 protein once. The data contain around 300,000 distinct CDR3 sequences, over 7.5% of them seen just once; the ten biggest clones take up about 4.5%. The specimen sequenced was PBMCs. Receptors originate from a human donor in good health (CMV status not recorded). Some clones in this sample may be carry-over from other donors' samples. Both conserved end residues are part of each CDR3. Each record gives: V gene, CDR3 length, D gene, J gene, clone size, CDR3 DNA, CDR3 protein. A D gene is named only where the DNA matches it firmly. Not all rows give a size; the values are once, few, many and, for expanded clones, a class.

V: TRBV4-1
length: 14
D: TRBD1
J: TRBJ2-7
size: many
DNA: TGCGCCAGCAGCCCGACAGGGTCCACCTACGAGCAGTACTTC
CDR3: CASSPTGSTYEQYF

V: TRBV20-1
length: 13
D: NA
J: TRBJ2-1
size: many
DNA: TGCAGTGCCAGCCCCCCGGCGGGTAATGAGCAGTTCTTC
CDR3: CSASPPAGNEQFF

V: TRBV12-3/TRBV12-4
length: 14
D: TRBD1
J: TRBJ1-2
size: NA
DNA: TGTGCCAGCAGTTTAGCACAGGGGAACTATGGCTACACCTTC
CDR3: CASSLAQGNYGYTF

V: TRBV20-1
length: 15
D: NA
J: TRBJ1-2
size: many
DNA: TGCAGTGCTTCGGGGTGGGCATTCGGCCCCTTTGGCTACACCTTC
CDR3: CSASGWAFGPFGYTF

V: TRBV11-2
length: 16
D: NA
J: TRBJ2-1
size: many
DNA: TGTGCCAGCAGCTTAGTCTTGAGGCGCCTTTTCAATGAGCAGTTCTTC
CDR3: CASSLVLRRLFNEQFF

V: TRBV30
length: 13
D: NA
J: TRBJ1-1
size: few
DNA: TGTGCCTGGAGTGAAGGGGGACCCACTGAAGCTTTCTTT
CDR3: CAWSEGGPTEAFF

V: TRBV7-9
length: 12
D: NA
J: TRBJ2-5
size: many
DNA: TGTGCCAGCAGCTTAGTCAGAGAGACCCAGTACTTC
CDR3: CASSLVRETQYF

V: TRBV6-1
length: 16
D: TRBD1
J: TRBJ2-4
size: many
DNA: TGTGCCAGCAGTGGACAGGGGACAGGAGCCAAAAACATTCAGTACTTC
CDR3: CASSGQGTGAKNIQYF

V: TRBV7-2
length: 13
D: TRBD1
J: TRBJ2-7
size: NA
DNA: TGTGCCAGCAGCTCCGGGACAGGGAACGAGCAGTACTTC
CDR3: CASSSGTGNEQYF

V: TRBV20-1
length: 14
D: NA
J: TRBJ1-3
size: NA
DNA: TGCAGTGCTAGAAAGGGGGAAGGTGGAAACACCATATATTTT
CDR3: CSARKGEGGNTIYF

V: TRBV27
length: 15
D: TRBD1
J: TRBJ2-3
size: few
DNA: TGTGCCAGCAGTTTATGGGGACAGGGGGGAGATACGCAGTATTTT
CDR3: CASSLWGQGGDTQYF

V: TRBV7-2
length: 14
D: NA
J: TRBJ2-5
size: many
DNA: TGTGCCAGCAGCTTATCCCACAGGGTGGAGACCCAGTACTTC
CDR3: CASSLSHRVETQYF

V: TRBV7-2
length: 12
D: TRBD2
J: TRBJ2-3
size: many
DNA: TGTGCCAGCAGCGGGGGGGGAGATACGCAGTATTTT
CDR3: CASSGGGDTQYF

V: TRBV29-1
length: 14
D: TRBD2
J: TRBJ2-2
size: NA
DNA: TGCAGCGTTAAACTAGCGGGAGGACCCGGGGAGCTGTTTTTT
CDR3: CSVKLAGGPGELFF

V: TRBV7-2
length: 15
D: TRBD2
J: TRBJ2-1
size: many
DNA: TGTGCCAGCAGCTGGGGGGGGACGGGAAACAATGAGCAGTTCTTC
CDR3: CASSWGGTGNNEQFF

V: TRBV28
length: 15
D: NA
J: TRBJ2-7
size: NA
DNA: TGTGCCAGCAGCACCCAAGGGGGTTACAGAGACGAGCAGTACTTC
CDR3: CASSTQGGYRDEQYF

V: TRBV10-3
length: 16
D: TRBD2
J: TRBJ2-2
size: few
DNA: TGTGCCATCAGTGGACTAGCGGGAGAGGGCACCGGGGAGCTGTTTTTT
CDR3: CAISGLAGEGTGELFF